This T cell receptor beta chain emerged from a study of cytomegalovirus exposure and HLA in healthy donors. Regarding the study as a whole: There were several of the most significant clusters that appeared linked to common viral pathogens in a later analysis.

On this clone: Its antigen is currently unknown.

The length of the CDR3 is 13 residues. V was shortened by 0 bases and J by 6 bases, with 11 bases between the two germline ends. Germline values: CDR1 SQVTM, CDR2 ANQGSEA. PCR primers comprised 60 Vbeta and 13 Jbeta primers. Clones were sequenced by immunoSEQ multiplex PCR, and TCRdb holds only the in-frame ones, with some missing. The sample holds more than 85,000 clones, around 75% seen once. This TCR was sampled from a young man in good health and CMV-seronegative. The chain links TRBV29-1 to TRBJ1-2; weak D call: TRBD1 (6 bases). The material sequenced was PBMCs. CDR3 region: CSVEDRGADGYTF. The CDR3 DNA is TGCAGCGTTGAAGATCGGGGGGCTGATGGCTACACCTTC.